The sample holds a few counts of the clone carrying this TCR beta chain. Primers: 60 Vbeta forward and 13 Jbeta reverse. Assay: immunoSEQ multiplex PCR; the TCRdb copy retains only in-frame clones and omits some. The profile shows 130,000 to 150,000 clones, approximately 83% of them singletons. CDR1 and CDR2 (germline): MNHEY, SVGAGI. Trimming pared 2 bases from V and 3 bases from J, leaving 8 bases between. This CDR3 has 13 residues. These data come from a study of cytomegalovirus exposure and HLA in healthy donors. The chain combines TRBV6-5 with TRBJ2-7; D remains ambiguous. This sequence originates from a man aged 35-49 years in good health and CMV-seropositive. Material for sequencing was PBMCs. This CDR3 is CASSYPLNYEQYF. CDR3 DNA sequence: TGTGCCAGCAGTTACCCTCTTAACTACGAGCAGTACTTC.